A selection of T cell receptor beta chains follows, all from one sample in a study of T-cell memory formation after mild COVID-19. TCRdb reanalysed the 5' RACE reads using MiXCR and keeps one entry per CDR3 protein. The table shows a few hundred thousand distinct CDR3 sequences, with roughly 14% occurring only once. Sequencing was carried out using PBMCs or a T cell subset sorted from them (not recorded which). These receptor sequences come from a man between 18 and 29 years old who had mild COVID-19 (a few samples of this study predate the infection). Cell type and time point are not known. CDR3s include the opening cysteine and the closing phenylalanine or tryptophan. The order of the fields is clone size, D gene, V gene, J gene, CDR3 DNA, CDR3 protein. The D gene is left open where the match is weak. Where a row states a size, it is once, few, many or the class of an expanded clone; other rows omit it.

size: .; D: TRBD1; V: TRBV27; J: TRBJ2-2; DNA: TGTGCCAGCACCTCGGGACAGGGTGGTCGGGAGCTGTTTTTT; CDR3: CASTSGQGGRELFF
size: once; D: .; V: TRBV7-7; J: TRBJ2-3; DNA: TGTGCCAGCAGCTTGGGCCTGGGAATTAGGGACACAGATACGCAGTATTTT; CDR3: CASSLGLGIRDTDTQYF
size: .; D: TRBD2; V: TRBV7-2; J: TRBJ2-5; DNA: TGTGCCAGCAGCTTCGGGACTAAAGAGACCCAGTACTTC; CDR3: CASSFGTKETQYF
size: .; D: TRBD2; V: TRBV29-1; J: TRBJ2-1; DNA: TGCAGCGTCTTAGCGGGAGCTGAGCAGTTCTTC; CDR3: CSVLAGAEQFF
size: .; D: TRBD2; V: TRBV12-3/TRBV12-4; J: TRBJ2-3; DNA: TGTGCCAGCAGCCCCGGGGGGGCCCCAGGGGATGATACGCAGTATTTT; CDR3: CASSPGGAPGDDTQYF
size: .; D: .; V: TRBV5-1; J: TRBJ1-1; DNA: TGCGCCAGCAGCTTGAGGGGGGCAGGGAGTAACACTGAAGCTTTCTTT; CDR3: CASSLRGAGSNTEAFF
size: .; D: .; V: TRBV29-1; J: TRBJ2-7; DNA: TGCAGCGTTGAAGACGTGGGGACAACACGGTACGAGCAGTACTTC; CDR3: CSVEDVGTTRYEQYF
size: .; D: .; V: TRBV5-6; J: TRBJ1-1; DNA: TGTGCCAGCAGCCGGGACACGCTGGATGAAGCTTTCTTT; CDR3: CASSRDTLDEAFF
size: many; D: .; V: TRBV15; J: TRBJ1-5; DNA: TGTGCCACCAGCCGAGCTCCTAGTGGGGGTCAGCCCCAGCATTTT; CDR3: CATSRAPSGGQPQHF
size: .; D: .; V: TRBV3-1; J: TRBJ2-1; DNA: TGTGCCAGCAGCTCCACGAGCTCCTACAATGAGCAGTTCTTC; CDR3: CASSSTSSYNEQFF
size: .; D: .; V: TRBV29-1; J: TRBJ1-4; DNA: TGCAGCGCCAGATTCGAGGGAATTAATGAAAAACTGTTTTTT; CDR3: CSARFEGINEKLFF
size: .; D: .; V: TRBV6-1; J: TRBJ2-5; DNA: TGTGCCAGCAGTAACACGGCCATGGGGACCCAGTACTTC; CDR3: CASSNTAMGTQYF
size: many; D: .; V: TRBV6-2/TRBV6-3; J: TRBJ2-1; DNA: TGTGCCAGCAGTTTATGGGGGGCTGAGCAGTTCTTC; CDR3: CASSLWGAEQFF
size: .; D: .; V: TRBV7-9; J: TRBJ1-6; DNA: TGTGCCAGCAGCCCACTAGCGTCCTATAATTCACCCCTCCACTTT; CDR3: CASSPLASYNSPLHF
size: .; D: .; V: TRBV9; J: TRBJ2-1; DNA: TGTGCCAGCAGCGGGGGGACTCACAATGAGCAGTTCTTC; CDR3: CASSGGTHNEQFF
size: few; D: .; V: TRBV2; J: TRBJ2-2; DNA: TGTGCCAGCCAGATTCGGGGGAACGGGGAGCTGTTTTTT; CDR3: CASQIRGNGELFF
size: few; D: .; V: TRBV5-5; J: TRBJ2-5; DNA: TGTGCCAGCAGGTCCCTCGGGGGGCTGGGGGAGACCCAGTACTTC; CDR3: CASRSLGGLGETQYF
size: few; D: .; V: TRBV29-1; J: TRBJ2-1; DNA: TGCAGCGTGACGAGGGACTTGACCAATGAGCAGTTCTTC; CDR3: CSVTRDLTNEQFF
size: few; D: TRBD2; V: TRBV6-5; J: TRBJ2-2; DNA: TGTGCCAGCATTCCTCTAGCGGGGCGAGGGACCGGGGAGCTGTTTTTT; CDR3: CASIPLAGRGTGELFF
size: .; D: TRBD1; V: TRBV4-2; J: TRBJ1-5; DNA: TGTGCCAGCAGCCAAATACAGGGGAGCAATCAGCCCCAGCATTTT; CDR3: CASSQIQGSNQPQHF
size: many; D: .; V: TRBV30; J: TRBJ2-1; DNA: TGTGCCTGGAGTTCAAGTAGTATAAATGAGCAGTTCTTC; CDR3: CAWSSSSINEQFF
size: .; D: .; V: TRBV9; J: TRBJ1-2; DNA: TGTGCCAGCAGCGTAGGGGAGAGGATCGGGGGCTACACCTTC; CDR3: CASSVGERIGGYTF
size: many; D: .; V: TRBV29-1; J: TRBJ1-2; DNA: TGCAGCGTTGCGACAGAAAACTATGGCTACACCTTC; CDR3: CSVATENYGYTF
size: few; D: .; V: TRBV27; J: TRBJ2-1; DNA: TGTGCCAGCAGTGAGACGGGGGACTCCTACAATGAGCAGTTCTTC; CDR3: CASSETGDSYNEQFF
size: few; D: .; V: TRBV5-6; J: TRBJ1-2; DNA: TGTGCCAGCAGCTTTCCGGGGGCCGATGGCTACACCTTC; CDR3: CASSFPGADGYTF
size: .; D: TRBD2; V: TRBV4-1; J: TRBJ2-1; DNA: TGCGCCAGCAGCCAAGGGACTAGCGGGTGGAATGAGCAGTTCTTC; CDR3: CASSQGTSGWNEQFF
size: .; D: .; V: TRBV18; J: TRBJ2-7; DNA: TGTGCCAGCTCAGGGGGGACAGTTGACTACGAGCAGTACTTC; CDR3: CASSGGTVDYEQYF
size: many; D: .; V: TRBV4-1; J: TRBJ1-1; DNA: TGCGCCAGCAGCCCCATATTGCGGGGCAGAGAAGCTTTCTTT; CDR3: CASSPILRGREAFF
size: few; D: .; V: TRBV20-1; J: TRBJ2-7; DNA: TGCAGTGCTAGAGCCGGTTACGAGCAGTACTTC; CDR3: CSARAGYEQYF
size: .; D: .; V: TRBV4-3; J: TRBJ1-6; DNA: TGCGCCAGCAGCCGAGAGCGGGGATTTGGTTCACCCCTCCACTTT; CDR3: CASSRERGFGSPLHF
size: few; D: TRBD1; V: TRBV5-1; J: TRBJ1-1; DNA: TGCGCCAGCAGCTTGGGGACAGGGCACACTGAAGCTTTCTTT; CDR3: CASSLGTGHTEAFF
size: .; D: .; V: TRBV7-2; J: TRBJ2-5; DNA: TGTGCCAGCAGCTTATTGCTCGCGGAGACCCAGTACTTC; CDR3: CASSLLLAETQYF
size: few; D: .; V: TRBV4-1; J: TRBJ2-7; DNA: TGCGCCAGCAGCCAAACTAAGAACGAGCAGTACTTC; CDR3: CASSQTKNEQYF
size: few; D: .; V: TRBV12-3/TRBV12-4; J: TRBJ2-7; DNA: TGTGCCAGCAGTTTAGGGACCCTTTCCTACGAGCAGTACTTC; CDR3: CASSLGTLSYEQYF
size: few; D: TRBD1; V: TRBV7-9; J: TRBJ2-7; DNA: TGTGCCAGCAGCAACGGACAGGTGGGCGAGCAGTACTTC; CDR3: CASSNGQVGEQYF
size: few; D: .; V: TRBV7-9; J: TRBJ1-2; DNA: TGTGCCAGCAGCCTCACTCGACAGGTCTATGGCTACACCTTC; CDR3: CASSLTRQVYGYTF
size: few; D: .; V: TRBV11-2; J: TRBJ1-1; DNA: TGTGCCAGCAGCTTAGAGCCAGGGGCCAGTGAAGCTTTCTTT; CDR3: CASSLEPGASEAFF